The T cell receptor beta chain described here comes from a study of T cell responses to AZD1222 COVID-19 vaccine. Profiling relied on immunoSEQ multiplex PCR, and the TCRdb table lists in-frame clones only, not all of them. The sample shows roughly 130,000 clones, 88% of them seen only once. The CDR3 loop spans 16 amino acids. Trimming cost V 4 bases and J 2 bases, with 17 bases left between them. Germline CDR1 is SGHDN and CDR2 is FVKESK. The clonotype originates from an adult in good health. The specimen comprised peripheral blood, sampled on day 0 of MenACWY control vaccination. V and J are TRBV14 and TRBJ1-2, with D unclear. CDR3 bases: TGTGCCAGCAGCCCAAGATCTAGTCGGAGAAACTATGGCTACACCTTC. This sequence encodes CASSPRSSRRNYGYTF.